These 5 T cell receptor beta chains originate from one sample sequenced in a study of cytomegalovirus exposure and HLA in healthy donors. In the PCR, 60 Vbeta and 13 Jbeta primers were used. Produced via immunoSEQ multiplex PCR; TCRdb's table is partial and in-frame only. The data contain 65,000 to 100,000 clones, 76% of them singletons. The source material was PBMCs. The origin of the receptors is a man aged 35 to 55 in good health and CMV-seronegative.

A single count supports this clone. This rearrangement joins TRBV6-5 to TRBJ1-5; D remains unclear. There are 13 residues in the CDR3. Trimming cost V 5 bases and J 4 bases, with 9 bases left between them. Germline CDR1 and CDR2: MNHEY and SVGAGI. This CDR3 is CASSTRVNQPQHF. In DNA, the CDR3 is TGTGCCAGCAGTACCCGAGTAAATCAGCCCCAGCATTTT.

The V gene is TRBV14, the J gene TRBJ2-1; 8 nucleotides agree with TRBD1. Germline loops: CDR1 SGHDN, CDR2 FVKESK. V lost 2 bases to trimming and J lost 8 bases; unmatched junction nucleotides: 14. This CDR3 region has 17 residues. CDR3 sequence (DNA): TGTGCCAGCAGCCAATTTTTCGGACAGGGTTCTTACGATGAGCAGTTCTTC. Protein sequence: CASSQFFGQGSYDEQFF.

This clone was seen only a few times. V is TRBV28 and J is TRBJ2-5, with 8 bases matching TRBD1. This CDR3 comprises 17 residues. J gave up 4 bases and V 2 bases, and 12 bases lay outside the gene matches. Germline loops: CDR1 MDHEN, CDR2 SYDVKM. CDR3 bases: TGTGCCAGCAGTTTACTTTCAGGGGGCGCGCGTTTAGAGACCCAGTACTTC. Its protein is CASSLLSGGARLETQYF.

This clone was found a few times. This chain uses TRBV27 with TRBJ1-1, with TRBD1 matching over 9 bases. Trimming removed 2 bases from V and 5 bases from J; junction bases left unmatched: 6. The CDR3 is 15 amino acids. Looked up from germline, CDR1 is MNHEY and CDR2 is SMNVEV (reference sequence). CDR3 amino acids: CASSLPGTGRTEAFF. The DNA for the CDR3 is TGTGCCAGCAGTTTACCGGGGACAGGGCGGACTGAAGCTTTCTTT.

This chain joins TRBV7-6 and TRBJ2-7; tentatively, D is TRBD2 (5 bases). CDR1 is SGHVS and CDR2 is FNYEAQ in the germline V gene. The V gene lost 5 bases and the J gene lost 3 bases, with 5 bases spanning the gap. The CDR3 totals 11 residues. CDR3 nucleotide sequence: TGTGCCAGCAGCCGGGACTACGAGCAGTACTTC. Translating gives CASSRDYEQYF.